This T cell receptor (beta chain) comes out of a study of beta chain features in type 1 diabetes (dated by TCRdb to between 2018 and 2020). Turning to the overall study: Patients and healthy donors did not differ in mean age, gender distribution, total cell number or subset yield. A total of some 110 million sorted cells were examined across all samples, and the number of cells per subset was strongly correlated with RNA yield. In the study, TCRB repertoires of sorted circulating CD4+ T cell subsets from recently diagnosed type 1 diabetes patients were compared with those of matched healthy donors. Regulatory and stem cell-like memory subsets were obtained from only 8 patients and about 8 healthy donors, while naive and central memory subsets were obtained from all 30 or so donors. Points the paper makes about the study in general: Shorter templates might have been favored by PCR, but patient and control samples were amplified and corrected together, so both groups would have been affected equally by any skew. At VDJ recombination sites, patients with type 1 diabetes made fewer insertions and deleted more nucleotides, a pattern implying thymic rearrangement abnormalities. The naive, central memory and regulatory TCRB repertoires appeared to resemble one another more closely among patients than among healthy donors. In all four CD4+ subsets, TCRB CDR3 length was moderately but significantly shorter in type 1 diabetes patients. Because cDNA was sequenced instead of genomic DNA, activated cells with high expression could be over-represented, although the groups did not differ in activation or CD3 levels. HLA sub-analyses involved small numbers of individuals, so any influence of HLA type on TCRB rearrangement remained unresolved.

From each donor, a single peripheral blood sample of approximately 0.11 L on average was drawn into heparinised tubes. Naive, central memory, regulatory and stem cell-like memory CD4+ T cells were sorted on a BD FACSAria II using a panel including CD45RO, CCR7, CD25, CD127, CD95 and CD27. A purity above 95% was achieved for all sorted populations. Right away, PBMCs were isolated by Lymphoprep density gradient centrifugation and were stained directly, with no culture step. So that batch effects would be minimized, each experiment stained and sorted samples in pairs, pairing one healthy donor with one patient. The High Capacity cDNA Reverse Transcription Kit was used to reverse transcribe all of the isolated RNA, meaning that expressed TCRB transcripts were what got sequenced. Deep immunoSEQ sequencing was applied to naive, central memory and regulatory T cell samples, giving an average of approximately 4 million total reads per sample. Sorted cells were lysed in RLT buffer, and RNA was extracted using DNase-treated RNeasy Micro or Mini kits according to cell number. Each cell subset was processed on its own to prevent cross-contamination, while patient and healthy donor samples were processed together. Using the immunoSEQ multiplex PCR, TCRB sequences were amplified from cDNA into 87-bp fragments spanning the CDR3 region. Sequencing of the amplicons was performed on the Illumina HiSeq platform. The authors' analysis ran thus. Synthetic template baselines were used to correct PCR bias computationally, reads within Hamming distance 2 were collapsed together, and singletons that could not be merged were discarded. By aligning reads against IMGT, V, D and J genes, CDR3 length, and insertions or deletions at six rearrangement sites were assigned. Within each subset, clonotype counts were normalized to sorted cell number, after which true diversity and Gini coefficients were computed with the tcR R package. Repertoire sharing was quantified using the overlap coefficient calculated on TCRB nucleotide sequences. Out-of-frame TCRB sequences from naive cells were analyzed as a proxy for the pre-selection repertoire. TCRdb took over this immuneACCESS table, retaining in-frame rearrangements with V and J assigned. Such tables are incomplete; in checked studies, under half of the missing clones stem from an unresolved V gene, and the remainder is unexplained. V and J calls plus clone size are reproduced from that table; the DNA served to infer D and trimming. Present in this sample are 450,000 to 600,000 clones, 30% of which were seen just once. In total, the top ten clones hold around 0.065% of the sample.

This clone was detected a few times. Its antigen has not been determined. Per-base qualities were not stored, and no clone one base away is much larger. The CDR3, from cysteine to phenylalanine, totals 14 residues. Solely the CDR3 DNA is kept, with 42 bases framed from the first base. V lost 2 bases and J lost 4 bases, and the count of bases not matched to a germline gene is 3. The germline V gene (reference sequence) provides CDR1 MNHEY and CDR2 SMNVEV. The sequenced sample consisted of naive CD4+ T cells from blood. Reading the label with the study, this specimen's cell subset or site is: true naive CD4+ T cells. The TCR comes from a man aged 18 to 30 in good health. The sequence links TRBV27 to TRBJ2-3, with 7 junctional bases fitting TRBD1. The DNA sequence reads TGTGCCAGCAGTTTACCGGGACAGTCAGATACGCAGTATTTT. It translates to CASSLPGQSDTQYF.